This T cell receptor (beta chain) was recorded in a study of T-cell reconstitution after alpha-beta-depleted transplantation in children. TCRbeta library construction was performed incorporating unique molecular identifiers. TCRdb reprocessed the PCR reads with MiXCR, giving one entry per CDR3 protein. This table has 300,000 to 400,000 distinct CDR3 sequences, about an eighth appearing once. CDR1 and CDR2 from the germline V gene are MNHEY and SVGAGI. This CDR3 region has 14 residues. V dropped 7 bases and J dropped 4 bases, with 15 bases sitting between them. At least ten counts were recorded for this clonotype.

The sequences come from PBMCs, collected from the stem cell graft. The V and J genes are TRBV6-5 and TRBJ2-3; possibly TRBD1 for D (5 bases). The clonotype originates from a human donor who donated a stem cell graft to a child with Fanconi anemia. Here the CDR3 reads CASKRTLSSDTQYF. The CDR3 DNA follows: TGTGCCAGCAAGAGGACATTAAGTTCAGATACGCAGTATTTT.